Here is one T cell receptor beta chain with its context. This sample stems from a study of blood T cell repertoires in COVID-19. Germline trimming cut 7 bases from V and 4 bases from J; bases unmatched to any gene: 16. Germline V CDR1 and CDR2: WSHSY, SAAADI. The length of the CDR3 is 17 residues. In the original processing: Amplifying reference gene primers gave estimates of nucleated cell counts. The table came from immunoSEQ multiplex PCR; TCRdb's copy has only in-frame clones and leaves some out. V, J and clone size derive from that table, while D and trimming were established from the DNA sequence. The table records roughly 160,000 clones, approximately 91% of them present only once.

The material sequenced was peripheral blood. This TCR was recovered from a man between 18 and 29 years old with acute or convalescent COVID-19. The J gene is TRBJ1-1, the V gene TRBV10-2; 9 bases are a match to TRBD1. The CDR3 coding sequence is TGCGCCAGCACTAAGGCGGGAGACAGGGGGGTGGGCACTGAAGCTTTCTTT. Its protein product is CASTKAGDRGVGTEAFF.